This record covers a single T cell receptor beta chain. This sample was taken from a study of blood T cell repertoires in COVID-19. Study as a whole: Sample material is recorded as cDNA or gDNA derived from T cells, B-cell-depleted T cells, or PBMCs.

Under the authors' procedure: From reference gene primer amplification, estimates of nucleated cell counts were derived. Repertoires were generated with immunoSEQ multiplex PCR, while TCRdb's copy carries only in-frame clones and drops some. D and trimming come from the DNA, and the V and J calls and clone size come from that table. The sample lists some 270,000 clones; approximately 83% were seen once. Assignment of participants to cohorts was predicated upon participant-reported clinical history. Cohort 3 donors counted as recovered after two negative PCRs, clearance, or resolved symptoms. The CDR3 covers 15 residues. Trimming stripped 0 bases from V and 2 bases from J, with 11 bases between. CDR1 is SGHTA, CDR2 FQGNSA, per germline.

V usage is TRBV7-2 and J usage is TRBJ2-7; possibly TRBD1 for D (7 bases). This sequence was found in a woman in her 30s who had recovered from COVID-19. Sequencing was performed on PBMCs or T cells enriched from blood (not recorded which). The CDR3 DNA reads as TGTGCCAGCAGCTTAGCGGGAGGACAGGCCTACGAGCAGTACTTC. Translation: CASSLAGGQAYEQYF.